What follows describes a single T cell receptor (beta chain). Its antigen remains unknown. This table comes from immunoSEQ multiplex PCR, and its TCRdb copy is limited to in-frame clones, with some not included. The sample includes approximately 82,000 clones, around nine tenths of them seen just once. The sample originates from a study of OX40 agonist ivuxolimab in advanced cancers. General study findings and limits: Among the nonresponders, some also had low normalized T-cell clonal expansion.

The cohort excluded patients with autoimmune disease history or systemic immunosuppression. The source is an adult with an advanced solid tumor such as melanoma, head and neck, liver or kidney cancer. This material consisted of CD4+ or CD8+ T cells sorted from blood, taken in a trial of the OX40 agonist ivuxolimab.

The CDR3 DNA follows: TGTGCCAGCAGTGTCGGACTAGCGGGAGACGGAGATGAGCAGTTCTTC. Translation: CASSVGLAGDGDEQFF. This chain links TRBV2 with TRBJ2-1, with 13 bases fitting TRBD2. Germline loops: CDR1 SNHLY, CDR2 FYNNEI. The CDR3 has 16 amino acids. The V segment lost 4 bases and the J segment 8 bases; nucleotides outside the gene matches: 8.